Below, 25 T cell receptor beta chains from the same sample are listed, as sequenced in a study of T cells in Graves' hyperthyroidism and ophthalmopathy. What was amplified from RNA transcripts were TCR beta CDR3 regions. The HTBI primer set drove a first-round RT-PCR of the TCR CDR3. A single record per CDR3 protein comes from TCRdb applying MiXCR to the multiplex PCR reads. The profile shows about 290,000 distinct CDR3 sequences, roughly 13% of them singletons. Material: blood. These receptors were collected from a middle-aged woman with Graves' hyperthyroidism.

This clonotype has ten or more counts. The rearrangement joins TRBV7-9 to TRBJ1-4, with TRBD1 matching over 7 bases. CDR1 SEHNR and CDR2 FQNEAQ come from the germline V gene (reference sequence). The CDR3 loop spans 15 amino acids. After removal of 1 base from V and 5 bases from J, the junction contained 4 bases not matched to a gene. For the CDR3, the DNA is TGTGCCAGCAGCTTAGGGGGACAGCACAATGAAAAACTGTTTTTT. Its protein product is CASSLGGQHNEKLFF.

The chain couples TRBV4-2 to TRBJ2-5; D gene uncertain. V dropped 0 bases and J dropped 7 bases, with 12 bases sitting between them. This CDR3 contains 14 residues. The germline gives CDR1 LGHNA, CDR2 YNFKEQ. The CDR3: CASSQDRPVGTQYF. For the CDR3, the DNA is TGTGCCAGCAGCCAAGATCGCCCGGTAGGGACCCAGTACTTC.

The V gene is TRBV4-2, the J gene TRBJ2-1; no clear D. The ends were cut back, 3 bases at V and 9 bases at J, with 15 bases in the middle. The CDR3 runs to 14 residues. Germline V gene sequence: CDR1 LGHNA, CDR2 YNFKEQ. For the CDR3, the DNA is TGTGCCAGCAGCCACGTGCCCCCGGGCCCTGAGCAGTTCTTC. This translates into CASSHVPPGPEQFF.

The table lists this clonotype with many counts. This sequence joins TRBV12-3 or TRBV12-4 and TRBJ2-3; 7 positions agree with TRBD2. After removal of 6 bases from V and 1 base from J, the junction contained 7 bases not matched to a gene. The CDR3 is 15 residues long. The CDR3 region is CASRMSGAGTDTQYF. CDR3 coding DNA: TGTGCCAGCAGAATGAGCGGGGCAGGCACAGATACGCAGTATTTT.

The chain combines TRBV7-9 with TRBJ2-5, with D perhaps TRBD1 (5 bases). Germline loops: CDR1 SEHNR, CDR2 FQNEAQ (reference sequence). The germline V and J ends were trimmed by 6 bases and 5 bases, with 16 bases remaining between them. The CDR3 totals 14 residues. CDR3 residues: CASRESGQSETQYF. CDR3 DNA: TGTGCCAGCAGGGAATCCGGACAAAGCGAGACCCAGTACTTC.

This clonotype was observed a few times. A much larger clone differs from this one at a single base, so this may be a read error. V and J are TRBV30 and TRBJ1-2; D remains unclear. The CDR3 is 11 amino acids. The V and J ends lost 4 bases and 8 bases respectively, with 11 bases between them. The germline V gene encodes CDR1 GTSNPN and CDR2 SVGIG (reference sequence). The CDR3 spells CAWNHVQGYTF. CDR3 DNA: TGTGCCTGGAATCATGTGCAAGGCTACACCTTC. The entire variable domain, with the rest obtained from reference TRBV30 and TRBJ1-2, is as follows: SQTIHQWPATLVQPVGSPLSLECTVEGTSNPNLYWYRQAAGRGLQLLFYSVGIGQISSEVPQNLSASRPQDRQFILSSKKLLLSDSGFYLCAWNHVQGYTFGSGTRLTVV.

The table lists this clonotype with many counts. This chain joins TRBV20-1 and TRBJ1-5; 8 nucleotides line up with TRBD1. The CDR3 has 16 residues. The ends lost 1 base at V and 5 bases at J; junction bases unmatched: 10. The V gene's germline CDR1 is DFQATT and CDR2 SNEGSKA (reference sequence). The CDR3 sequence: CSARAGGTGFHQPQHF. CDR3 in DNA: TGCAGTGCTAGAGCCGGCGGGACAGGATTTCATCAGCCCCAGCATTTT.

This clonotype has ten or more counts. This chain joins TRBV29-1 and TRBJ2-7; a possible D gene is TRBD1 (6 bases). V shed 4 bases and J shed 3 bases, with 10 bases lying between them. Germline V gene sequence: CDR1 SQVTM, CDR2 ANQGSEA. This CDR3 is 12 amino acids long. The CDR3 region has the DNA TGCAGCGTTGGCGGCAGGGGCTACGAGCAGTACTTC. Its protein product is CSVGGRGYEQYF.

In its sample, this clonotype was seen a few times. This may be a read error: a much more frequent sequence differs by one nucleotide. This chain connects TRBV6-5 to TRBJ2-5, with a possible D match to TRBD2 (6 bases). Germline V gives CDR1 MNHEY, CDR2 SVGAGI. This CDR3 region has 13 residues. Trimming left V 4 bases short and J 4 bases short, with 10 bases between. CDR3 sequence reads: CASSLQEGETQYF. The CDR3, as DNA: TGTGCCAGCAGTTTACAGGAGGGAGAGACCCAGTACTTC.

This clonotype was counted many times. The rearrangement uses TRBV3-1 and TRBJ1-2, with a possible D match to TRBD1 (6 bases). This CDR3 comprises 17 residues. V was cut by 1 base and J by 0 bases, with 15 bases left in between. Germline CDR1 reads LGHDT; CDR2 reads YNNKEL (reference sequence). The chain's CDR3 is CASSQVDRYTSNYGYTF. CDR3 nucleotides: TGTGCCAGCAGCCAAGTTGACAGGTACACCTCTAACTATGGCTACACCTTC.

This clonotype has at least ten counts. The genes are TRBV2 and TRBJ1-2; tentatively, D is TRBD1 (5 bases). V was trimmed by 3 bases and J by 4 bases, leaving 18 bases between them. The CDR3 runs to 16 residues. Germline V CDR1 and CDR2: SNHLY, FYNNEI. CDR3 in DNA: TGTGCCAGCAGTGATTCCCCCTTTACGACAGTCTATGGCTACACCTTC. Protein: CASSDSPFTTVYGYTF.

The V call is TRBV5-1, the J call TRBJ2-1, with unresolved D. From germline, CDR1 is SGHRS and CDR2 YFSETQ. Trimming removed 7 bases at V and 5 bases at J, with 4 bases between. The CDR3 has 10 residues. DNA for the CDR3: TGCGCCAGCGAAGACAATGAGCAGTTCTTC. It codes for CASEDNEQFF.

This clonotype has more than one count but fewer than ten. This sequence joins TRBV15 and TRBJ2-2; maybe TRBD2 (6 bases). V was cut by 1 base and J by 4 bases, with 13 bases left in between. From germline, CDR1 is LNHNV and CDR2 YYDKDF (reference sequence). The CDR3 spans 16 residues. CDR3 in amino acids: CATSRGGTPGTGELFF. The CDR3 nucleotides read TGTGCCACCAGCAGAGGCGGGACTCCGGGCACCGGGGAGCTGTTTTTT.

A note on this clonotype: An end of the junction differs from the germline gene, which may be a read error. The chain joins TRBV7-9 to TRBJ2-1, with D tentatively TRBD2 (5 bases). Germline V gene sequence: CDR1 SEHNR, CDR2 FQNEAQ (reference sequence). The CDR3 runs to 14 residues. As DNA, the CDR3 is TGTGCCAGCGGCTTAGCTCAGGCGGGCAATGAGCAGTTCTTC. Translation gives CASGLAQAGNEQFF.

The sample holds many counts of this clonotype. V usage is TRBV3-1 and J usage is TRBJ2-1; 7 bases agree with TRBD2. From germline, CDR1 is LGHDT and CDR2 YNNKEL (reference sequence). The length of the CDR3 is 15 residues. Trimming at V came to 2 bases and at J to 6 bases, leaving 7 bases not matched to a gene. CDR3 DNA sequence: TGTGCCAGCAGCCAATACCAGCGGGAACCCAATGAGCAGTTCTTC. The encoded protein is CASSQYQREPNEQFF.

Ten or more counts support this clonotype. The chain has TRBV27 and TRBJ2-7, with D possibly TRBD2 on 7 matching bases. Trimming removed 10 bases from V and 5 bases from J, with 21 bases in between. The CDR3 spans 14 residues. Germline CDR1 is MNHEY and CDR2 is SMNVEV (reference sequence). CDR3 coding DNA: TGTGCCACCCGGGGGGCGGATAAGATGAACGAGCAGTACTTC. This sequence encodes CATRGADKMNEQYF.

V is TRBV24-1 and J is TRBJ1-3; possibly TRBD1 for D (5 bases). Germline CDR1 reads KGHDR; CDR2 reads SFDVKD. The CDR3 contains 13 residues. The ends were cut back, 10 bases at V and 1 base at J, with 10 bases in the middle. For the CDR3, the DNA is TGTGCCACGCAGCAGGGTTCTGGAAACACCATATATTTT. It yields the protein CATQQGSGNTIYF.

This clonotype has at least ten counts. J is TRBJ1-1 and V is TRBV19; TRBD1 is a possible D gene (5 bases). Deletions cut 5 bases from V and 4 bases from J, with 14 bases between. Per the germline V gene, CDR1 is LNHDA and CDR2 is SQIVND (reference sequence). The CDR3 is 14 residues long. The DNA of the CDR3 is TGTGCCAGTAGTTTAAATTCAAGGGGCACTGAAGCTTTCTTT. Amino acids: CASSLNSRGTEAFF.

The chain carries TRBV29-1 and TRBJ1-2, with D possibly TRBD1 on 5 matching bases. Germline assignment: CDR1 SQVTM and CDR2 ANQGSEA. The V and J ends lost 6 bases and 4 bases respectively, with 12 bases between them. The CDR3 covers 12 residues. CDR3 DNA: TGCAGCGTCGGTCTGGGGGGCTATGGCTACACCTTC. Amino acids: CSVGLGGYGYTF.

This clonotype has a count of ten or more. The gene calls are TRBV11-2 and TRBJ2-2; D gene unclear. V was shortened by 5 bases and J by 0 bases, with 25 bases between the two germline ends. There are 20 residues in the CDR3. Germline V CDR1 and CDR2: SGHAT, FQNNGV. DNA of the CDR3: TGTGCCAGCAGCCCACCCCATATCGACATATGGGGATCGAACACCGGGGAGCTGTTTTTT. This encodes CASSPPHIDIWGSNTGELFF. Combining the CDR3 with reference TRBV11-2 and TRBJ2-2 gives the whole variable domain EAGVAQSPRYKIIEKRQSVAFWCNPISGHATLYWYQQILGQGPKLLIQFQNNGVVDDSQLPKDRFSAERLKGVDSTLKIQPAKLEDSAVYLCASSPPHIDIWGSNTGELFFGEGSRLTVL.

The sample holds many counts of this clonotype. This chain joins TRBV20-1 and TRBJ1-5, with 8 bases lining up with TRBD1. Germline lookup yields CDR1 DFQATT and CDR2 SNEGSKA (reference sequence). This CDR3 contains 13 residues. The V segment lost 4 bases and the J segment 2 bases; nucleotides outside the gene matches: 1. As DNA, the CDR3 is TGCAGTGCTACCAGGGGGCGCAATCAGCCCCAGCATTTT. It codes for CSATRGRNQPQHF.

This clonotype has at least ten counts. The chain uses TRBV7-2 and TRBJ2-7; 8 bases are shared with TRBD2. V shed 4 bases and J 7 bases; nucleotides not matched to a gene: 9. Germline assignment: CDR1 SGHTA and CDR2 FQGNSA. There are 14 residues in the CDR3. The CDR3 DNA reads as TGTGCCAGCAGCTCCACTAGCGGCCCCGGGGAGCAGTACTTC. Protein: CASSSTSGPGEQYF.

This clonotype was seen at least ten times. This chain connects TRBV3-1 to TRBJ2-2; the D gene is possibly TRBD2 (6 bases). Germline V CDR1 and CDR2: LGHDT, YNNKEL (reference sequence). The V end was cut by 2 bases, the J end by 6 bases, with 16 bases between. The CDR3 contains 16 residues. The CDR3 loop is CASSQFGLARAGELFF. The CDR3 nucleotides read TGTGCCAGCAGCCAATTTGGGCTAGCGAGAGCCGGGGAGCTGTTTTTT.

The V and J genes are TRBV4-1 and TRBJ1-2; D is ambiguous. Trimming removed 0 bases at V and 4 bases at J, with 15 bases between. This CDR3 spans 16 amino acids. Germline values: CDR1 MGHRA, CDR2 YSYEKL. The CDR3 region is CASSQDSLTTLYGYTF. For the CDR3, the DNA is TGCGCCAGCAGCCAAGATAGCCTCACCACACTCTATGGCTACACCTTC.

In its sample, this clonotype was seen a few times. A much larger clonotype is one base distant, so this may be a read error. CDR3 protein: CAISVIAGPESQYF. CDR3 in DNA: TGTGCCATCAGTGTTATAGCGGGTCCCGAGTCCCAGTACTTC. This sequence joins TRBV10-3 and TRBJ2-5, with 7 bases matching TRBD2. Trimming removed 4 bases from V and 9 bases from J; junction bases left unmatched: 11. CDR1 and CDR2 (germline): ENHRY, SYGVKD. The CDR3 extends over 14 amino acids.